Listed below are T cell receptor beta chains from one sample, sequenced in a study of cytotoxic CD8 clonotypes in ibrutinib-treated CLL. The data were produced by immunoSEQ multiplex PCR, yet TCRdb's version contains in-frame clones alone and is incomplete. The table shows about 250,000 clones, with 70% occurring only once. Specimen: PBMCs, collected after 24 months of ibrutinib treatment. The receptors shown here come from a human donor with chronic lymphocytic leukemia. The CDR3 runs from the conserved cysteine through the conserved F or W. The D gene is left open where the match is weak. Clone size appears in some rows only: once, few, many, or a class for an expanded clone.

j_call: TRBJ1-5
clone_size: .
cdr3_length: 16
d_call: TRBD1
v_call: TRBV6-6
cdr3_aa: CASSYSGTGGGQPQHF
cdr3_nt: TGTGCCAGCAGTTACTCAGGGACAGGGGGCGGTCAGCCCCAGCATTTT

j_call: TRBJ2-7
clone_size: .
cdr3_length: 16
d_call: TRBD1
v_call: TRBV11-2
cdr3_aa: CASSLMAGQGSYEQYF
cdr3_nt: TGTGCCAGCAGCTTAATGGCGGGACAGGGCTCCTACGAGCAGTACTTC

j_call: TRBJ1-4
clone_size: .
cdr3_length: 14
d_call: .
v_call: TRBV6-5
cdr3_aa: CASSYDFLNEKLFF
cdr3_nt: TGTGCCAGCAGTTACGACTTTTTGAATGAAAAACTGTTTTTT

j_call: TRBJ2-1
clone_size: .
cdr3_length: 11
d_call: .
v_call: TRBV27
cdr3_aa: CASSVANEQFF
cdr3_nt: TGTGCCAGCAGCGTAGCGAATGAGCAGTTCTTC

j_call: TRBJ2-2
clone_size: .
cdr3_length: 15
d_call: .
v_call: TRBV6-5
cdr3_aa: CASSYFRAGTGELFF
cdr3_nt: TGTGCCAGCAGTTACTTCAGGGCTGGGACCGGGGAGCTGTTTTTT

j_call: TRBJ2-5
clone_size: few
cdr3_length: 13
d_call: .
v_call: TRBV5-1
cdr3_aa: CASKDWGQETQYF
cdr3_nt: TGCGCCAGCAAGGACTGGGGACAAGAGACCCAGTACTTC

j_call: TRBJ2-7
clone_size: .
cdr3_length: 12
d_call: .
v_call: TRBV6-6
cdr3_aa: CASSQNPPEQYF
cdr3_nt: TGTGCCAGCAGCCAGAACCCCCCGGAGCAGTACTTC

j_call: TRBJ2-1
clone_size: .
cdr3_length: 12
d_call: .
v_call: TRBV7-9
cdr3_aa: CASSQTRNEQFF
cdr3_nt: TGTGCCAGCAGCCAGACTAGGAATGAGCAGTTCTTC

j_call: TRBJ2-7
clone_size: .
cdr3_length: 14
d_call: .
v_call: TRBV28
cdr3_aa: CASSLATDSYEQYF
cdr3_nt: TGTGCCAGCAGTTTGGCGACAGACTCCTACGAGCAGTACTTC

j_call: TRBJ2-1
clone_size: .
cdr3_length: 11
d_call: TRBD2
v_call: TRBV6-5
cdr3_aa: CASSSGRDELF
cdr3_nt: TGTGCCAGCAGTTCCGGGAGGGATGAACTCTTC

j_call: TRBJ2-1
clone_size: few
cdr3_length: 13
d_call: .
v_call: TRBV7-8
cdr3_aa: CASGSGGIREQFF
cdr3_nt: TGTGCCAGCGGGAGCGGCGGGATCCGTGAGCAGTTCTTC

j_call: TRBJ2-1
clone_size: .
cdr3_length: 15
d_call: TRBD2
v_call: TRBV27
cdr3_aa: CASSFNREGYNEQFF
cdr3_nt: TGTGCCAGCAGTTTTAACCGGGAGGGATACAATGAGCAGTTCTTC

j_call: TRBJ2-7
clone_size: .
cdr3_length: 14
d_call: .
v_call: TRBV4-1
cdr3_aa: CASSQIAEAYEQYF
cdr3_nt: TGCGCCAGCAGCCAGATAGCGGAGGCCTACGAGCAGTACTTC

j_call: TRBJ2-1
clone_size: .
cdr3_length: 19
d_call: TRBD2
v_call: TRBV4-1
cdr3_aa: CASSQDRPQTSGKYNEQFF
cdr3_nt: TGCGCCAGCAGCCAAGATCGGCCTCAAACTAGCGGGAAATACAATGAGCAGTTCTTC

j_call: TRBJ1-2
clone_size: few
cdr3_length: 13
d_call: .
v_call: TRBV12-5
cdr3_aa: CASGREGNYGYTF
cdr3_nt: TGTGCTAGTGGCCGCGAGGGGAACTATGGCTACACCTTC

j_call: TRBJ1-1
clone_size: .
cdr3_length: 13
d_call: TRBD1
v_call: TRBV28
cdr3_aa: CASRDTGGTEAFF
cdr3_nt: TGTGCCAGCAGAGATACAGGGGGCACTGAAGCTTTCTTT

j_call: TRBJ2-3
clone_size: .
cdr3_length: 17
d_call: TRBD1
v_call: TRBV11-2
cdr3_aa: CASSLAVLRGRTDTQYF
cdr3_nt: TGTGCCAGCAGCTTAGCGGTTTTGAGGGGGCGCACAGATACGCAGTATTTT

j_call: TRBJ2-4
clone_size: once
cdr3_length: 14
d_call: .
v_call: TRBV4-2
cdr3_aa: CASSQDSSANIQYF
cdr3_nt: TGTGCCAGCAGCCAAGACTCTAGCGCAAACATTCAGTACTTC

j_call: TRBJ2-5
clone_size: .
cdr3_length: 16
d_call: TRBD2
v_call: TRBV9
cdr3_aa: CASSVGLAGGLETQYF
cdr3_nt: TGTGCCAGCAGCGTAGGACTAGCGGGAGGGCTGGAGACCCAGTACTTC

j_call: TRBJ1-4
clone_size: few
cdr3_length: 13
d_call: .
v_call: TRBV9
cdr3_aa: CASSFRTDEKLFF
cdr3_nt: TGTGCCAGCAGCTTTCGGACAGACGAAAAACTGTTTTTT

j_call: TRBJ1-2
clone_size: .
cdr3_length: 13
d_call: .
v_call: TRBV30
cdr3_aa: CAWSVLQTDGYTF
cdr3_nt: TGTGCCTGGAGTGTATTACAGACAGATGGCTACACCTTC

j_call: TRBJ1-1
clone_size: .
cdr3_length: 13
d_call: .
v_call: TRBV7-9
cdr3_aa: CASSFTSNTEAFF
cdr3_nt: TGTGCCAGCAGTTTTACCTCGAACACTGAAGCTTTCTTT